The 30 T cell receptor beta chains given below trace back to one sample, sequenced in a study of T cells expressing NK-cell markers. For each CDR3 protein, TCRdb gives one entry from its re-call of the 5' RACE reads, without DNA. This sample's table reports 550,000 to 600,000 distinct CDR3 sequences. The sequencing sample was made of blood T cells: a sorted CD56 or NKG2C T cell subset, CD4+ or CD8+ T cells, or bulk PBMC T cells (not recorded which). The receptors were gathered from a young man in good health.

The chain couples TRBV18 to TRBJ2-2. CDR1 and CDR2 (germline): KGHSH, LQKENI. CDR3 length equals 13 residues. The CDR3 here is CASSHLNPGELFF. Full variable domain (missing parts from reference TRBV18 and TRBJ2-2): NAGVMQNPRHLVRRRGQEARLRCSPMKGHSHVYWYRQLPEEGLKFMVYLQKENIIDESGMPKERFSAEFPKEGPSILRIQQVVRGDSAAYFCASSHLNPGELFFGEGSRLTVL.

The J gene is TRBJ2-1, the V gene TRBV10-3; the TCRdb D gene call, TRBD1, has no DNA to confirm it. CDR3 length: 15 residues. Germline loops: CDR1 ENHRY, CDR2 SYGVKD. CDR3 sequence: CAGQTPGQGNNEQFF.

The chain is built from TRBV12-3 or TRBV12-4 and TRBJ2-7; absent DNA, TCRdb's TRBD1 call cannot be checked. CDR3 length: 13 residues. The CDR3 is CASSPVGVHEQYF.

CDR3 region: CASRASGVGLRAEAFF. The chain employs TRBV12-3 or TRBV12-4 and TRBJ1-1. This CDR3 comprises 16 residues.

This rearrangement joins TRBV10-1 to TRBJ2-2; TCRdb selects TRBD1, and the lack of DNA leaves this call unchecked. CDR3 size: 14 residues. Germline V gene lookup returns CDR1 WNHNN and CDR2 SYGVQD (reference sequence). The CDR3 spells CASREDRGTGELFF.

The chain uses TRBV28 and TRBJ2-1; TCRdb's D gene call, TRBD1, goes unchecked for lack of DNA. The CDR3 contains 16 residues. CDR1 is MDHEN, CDR2 SYDVKM, per germline. CDR3 sequence reads: CASSSPQGASYNEQFF.

This chain uses TRBV12-3 or TRBV12-4 with TRBJ1-6; with no DNA, the TCRdb D assignment of TRBD1 cannot be verified. The CDR3 runs 15 residues. CDR3 protein: CASSSGQGVNSPLHF.

The chain employs TRBV2 and TRBJ2-1. This CDR3 contains 15 residues. CDR1 and CDR2 (germline): SNHLY, FYNNEI. This chain's CDR3 is CASSEFTDPYNEQFF.

J is TRBJ2-5 and V is TRBV5-1; checking the TCRdb D call of TRBD2 is not possible without DNA. The V gene's germline CDR1 is SGHRS and CDR2 YFSETQ. CDR3 length: 17 residues. CDR3 amino acids: CASSQTRLAAEGETQYF.

The rearrangement uses TRBV7-9 and TRBJ2-3; TCRdb's D call of TRBD2 is untestable without DNA. Germline V gives CDR1 SEHNR, CDR2 FQNEAQ (reference sequence). The CDR3 covers 15 residues. The CDR3 is CASSPQRGGSDTQYF.

The V call is TRBV12-3 or TRBV12-4, the J call TRBJ2-7; the D call from TCRdb, TRBD2, cannot be confirmed without DNA. This CDR3 is built from 15 residues. CDR3 sequence reads: CASSSGLSSSYEQYF.

The CDR3 region is CASSLGTSGSWTENEQFF. The chain couples TRBV12-3 or TRBV12-4 to TRBJ2-1; TCRdb selects TRBD2, and the lack of DNA leaves this call unchecked. The CDR3 spans 18 residues.

The rearrangement uses TRBV7-9 and TRBJ2-4; TCRdb reports TRBD2, a call that lacks DNA to check it against. The CDR3 loop spans 15 amino acids. In germline, CDR1 is SEHNR, CDR2 FQNEAQ (reference sequence). The CDR3 is CASSLAGGAKNIQYF.

The chain links TRBV6-5 to TRBJ2-5; TCRdb outputs TRBD1, but without DNA this stays unchecked. The CDR3 consists of 16 residues. Germline loops: CDR1 MNHEY, CDR2 SVGAGI. The CDR3 sequence is CASSYSNQGIGETQYF.

The chain carries TRBV7-2 and TRBJ2-5; TCRdb returns TRBD2, unconfirmable since there is no DNA. Germline V gene data show CDR1 as SGHTA and CDR2 as FQGNSA. CDR3 size: 12 residues. CDR3 residues: CASSYPGPLQYF.

This rearrangement joins TRBV4-2 to TRBJ2-2; the TCRdb call, TRBD1, lacks DNA for checking. Germline assignment: CDR1 LGHNA and CDR2 YNFKEQ. The CDR3 runs to 14 residues. CDR3 sequence: CASSQPGQAGELFF.

This rearrangement joins TRBV6-1 to TRBJ2-4; the D gene TCRdb calls, TRBD1, cannot be checked with no DNA. The CDR3 runs 16 residues. Germline CDR1 is MNHNS and CDR2 is SASEGT. The CDR3 reads CASRGTGAQAKNIQYF.

This sequence joins TRBV20-1 and TRBJ1-2. Germline CDR1 reads DFQATT; CDR2 reads SNEGSKA (reference sequence). The CDR3 covers 15 residues. The CDR3 spells CSARDTTGANYGYTF.

V is TRBV29-1 and J is TRBJ2-1; there is no DNA to check the TCRdb D call of TRBD2. CDR3 size: 14 residues. From germline, CDR1 is SQVTM and CDR2 ANQGSEA. CDR3 in amino acids: CSVVRTLAFSEQFF.

The chain has TRBV7-9 and TRBJ2-2; with no DNA, the TCRdb D assignment of TRBD2 cannot be verified. This CDR3 comprises 15 residues. The germline CDR1 and CDR2 sequences are SEHNR and FQNEAQ (reference sequence). CDR3 in amino acids: CASSKRDSGSGELFF.

V gene TRBV11-3 combines with J gene TRBJ2-1. Germline loops: CDR1 SGHNT, CDR2 YENEEA. This CDR3 spans 15 amino acids. The CDR3 spells CASSLAAESYNEQFF.

This sequence joins TRBV21-1 and TRBJ2-1; the TRBD2 assignment by TCRdb is unverifiable without DNA. TRBV21-1 corresponds to a pseudogene. The CDR3 is 15 residues long. CDR3 residues: CASTETKREAREQFF.

The chain couples TRBV19 to TRBJ2-1. Germline CDR1 LNHDA, CDR2 SQIVND (reference sequence). The CDR3 loop spans 15 amino acids. CDR3 sequence reads: CASSGSRGSYNEQFF.

This sequence joins TRBV4-3 and TRBJ2-1; the D gene TCRdb calls, TRBD2, cannot be checked with no DNA. CDR3 size: 15 residues. Looked up from germline, CDR1 is LGHNA and CDR2 is YSLEER. CDR3 residues: CASSTGLAVTNEQFF.

The chain joins TRBV5-1 to TRBJ2-1; the TCRdb D gene call, TRBD2, has no DNA to confirm it. The CDR3 runs to 15 residues. The germline V gene has CDR1 SGHRS and CDR2 YFSETQ. CDR3 protein: CASSWIAGAHNEQFF.

This chain uses TRBV7-9 with TRBJ2-1; TCRdb's assignment of TRBD1 cannot be checked, as there is no DNA. The CDR3 has 13 amino acids. Germline CDR1 is SEHNR and CDR2 is FQNEAQ (reference sequence). CDR3 sequence reads: CASRGGEYNEQFF. The full variable domain, its missing parts supplied by reference TRBV7-9 and TRBJ2-1, is DTGVSQNPRHKITKRGQNVTFRCDPISEHNRLYWYRQTLGQGPEFLTYFQNEAQLEKSRLLSDRFSAERPKGSFSTLEIQRTEQGDSAMYLCASRGGEYNEQFFGPGTRLTVL.

The chain uses TRBV5-6 and TRBJ1-1; TCRdb selects TRBD1, and the lack of DNA leaves this call unchecked. Germline CDR1 is SGHDT and CDR2 is YYEEEE. The CDR3 contains 14 residues. The CDR3 protein is CASSTRGWETEAFF. The full variable domain, in which reference TRBV5-6 and TRBJ1-1 provide the parts outside the CDR3, is DAGVTQSPTHLIKTRGQQVTLRCSPKSGHDTVSWYQQALGQGPQFIFQYYEEEERQRGNFPDRFSGHQFPNYSSELNVNALLLGDSALYLCASSTRGWETEAFFGQGTRLTVV.

The chain is built from TRBV18 and TRBJ2-7; TCRdb returns TRBD2, unconfirmable since there is no DNA. Germline V gives CDR1 KGHSH, CDR2 LQKENI. This CDR3 is built from 13 residues. The CDR3 spells CASSPEGGNEQYF.

The CDR3 sequence: CASSSQDRGRTEAFF. The chain joins TRBV5-1 to TRBJ1-1; without DNA, the TCRdb call of TRBD1 cannot be checked. CDR1 and CDR2 from the germline V gene are SGHRS and YFSETQ. The CDR3 is 15 residues long.

Measured by frequency, this clonotype is medium-sized. The chain recombines TRBV7-6 with TRBJ2-3; TCRdb lists TRBD1, though no DNA is available to test this call. Germline assignment: CDR1 SGHVS and CDR2 FNYEAQ. This CDR3 comprises 13 residues. CDR3 amino acids: CASSWVRRGTQYF.